This TCR beta chain was found in a study of T cell repertoires in cytomegalovirus infection. Overall study: Both CMV infection and a matching HLA type were indicated by public TCR beta signatures.

Each CDR3 protein gets one entry after TCRdb re-called the reads with MiXCR. The sample includes under 250,000 distinct CDR3 sequences, around 6.6% of them seen just once. This clonotype was detected ten times or more. The antigen is not known. CDR1 is SQVTM, CDR2 ANQGSEA, per germline. The V end was cut by 3 bases, the J end by 1 base, with 9 bases between. The CDR3 is 13 residues long. The study, taken as a whole, reports: Using cumulative public TCR beta family frequency, the authors identified those who carried CMV together with the relevant HLA. Clonotype analysis showed dominance of the ex vivo response by HLA-C-restricted CMV-specific TCR beta clonotypes.

The specimen was PBMCs. The source of this sequence is a human donor in good health (CMV status not recorded). Some clones in this sample may be carry-over from other donors' samples. The rearrangement uses TRBV29-1 and TRBJ1-1, with D perhaps matching TRBD1 (5 bases). This chain's CDR3 is CSVEGRPNTEAFF. DNA for the CDR3: TGCAGCGTTGAGGGACGACCGAACACTGAAGCTTTCTTT.